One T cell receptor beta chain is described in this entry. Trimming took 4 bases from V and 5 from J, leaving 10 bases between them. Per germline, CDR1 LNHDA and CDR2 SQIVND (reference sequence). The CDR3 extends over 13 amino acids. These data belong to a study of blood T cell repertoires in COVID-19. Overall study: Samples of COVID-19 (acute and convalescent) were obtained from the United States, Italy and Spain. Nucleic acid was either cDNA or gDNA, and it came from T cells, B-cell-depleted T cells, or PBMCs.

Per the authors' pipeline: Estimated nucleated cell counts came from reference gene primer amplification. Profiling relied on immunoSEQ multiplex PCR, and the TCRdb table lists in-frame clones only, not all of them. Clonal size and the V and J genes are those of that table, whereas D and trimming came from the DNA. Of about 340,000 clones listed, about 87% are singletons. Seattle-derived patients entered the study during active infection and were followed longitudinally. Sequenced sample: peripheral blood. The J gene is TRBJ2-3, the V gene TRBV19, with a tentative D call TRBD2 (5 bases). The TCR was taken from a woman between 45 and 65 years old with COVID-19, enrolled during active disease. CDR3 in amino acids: CASSRSEEDTQYF. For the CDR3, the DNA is TGTGCCAGTAGTAGATCGGAGGAAGATACGCAGTATTTT.